A single sample is the source of the 27 T cell receptor beta chains below, sequenced in a study of cytomegalovirus exposure and HLA in healthy donors. In the PCR, 60 Vbeta and 13 Jbeta primers were used. Method: immunoSEQ multiplex PCR; TCRdb's copy keeps in-frame clones and lacks some. Here the sample spans tens of thousands of clones, roughly 83% being singletons. The material sequenced was PBMCs. These receptor sequences come from a woman aged 40 to 50 in good health and CMV-seropositive.

This sequence joins TRBV5-1 and TRBJ2-3; 10 nucleotides line up with TRBD2. The CDR3 length is 16 residues. Germline V gene lookup returns CDR1 SGHRS and CDR2 YFSETQ. With 3 bases clipped from V and 5 bases from J, the junction kept 9 bases outside the gene matches. CDR3 in amino acids: CASSSQLAGFGDTQYF. CDR3 nucleotides: TGCGCCAGCAGCTCACAACTAGCGGGATTCGGAGATACGCAGTATTTT.

The J gene is TRBJ1-1, the V gene TRBV5-8; TRBD1 is a possible D gene (5 bases). With 4 bases removed from V and 3 bases from J, the gap between germline ends came to 22 bases. CDR1 and CDR2 (germline): SGHTS, YDEGEE. This CDR3 contains 17 residues. CDR3 region: CASSPTRGGESDTEAFF. The DNA for the CDR3 is TGTGCCAGCAGCCCCACTCGCGGGGGGGAATCGGACACTGAAGCTTTCTTT.

This clone has just a few counts. The J gene is TRBJ1-2, the V gene TRBV16; D ambiguous. V lost 1 base and J 8 bases, leaving 8 bases between the germline ends. This CDR3 has 12 amino acids. CDR1 is KGHSY and CDR2 is FQNENV in the germline V gene. The CDR3 sequence: CASSQLRGGYTF. In DNA form, the CDR3 reads TGTGCCAGCAGCCAATTGAGAGGGGGCTACACCTTC.

The chain recombines TRBV23-1 with TRBJ1-2, with TRBD1 matching 7 bases. TRBV23-1 is assigned to the ORF class and has an uncertain function. The CDR3 contains 17 residues. The ends lost 2 bases at V and 2 bases at J; junction bases unmatched: 11. CDR3 nucleotide sequence: TGCGCCAGCAGTCAACTCCATGAGGAACAGGGGAACTATGGCTACACCTTC. This gives the protein CASSQLHEEQGNYGYTF.

CDR3 residues: CASSTVGGPTTYEQYF. As DNA, the CDR3 is TGTGCCAGCAGCACGGTCGGAGGTCCCACCACCTACGAGCAGTACTTC. This rearrangement joins TRBV7-9 to TRBJ2-7; possibly TRBD2 for D (5 bases). Trimming pared 5 bases from V and 2 bases from J, leaving 19 bases between. The CDR3 has 16 amino acids. The germline CDR1 and CDR2 sequences are SEHNR and FQNEAQ (reference sequence).

This clone was picked up one time. The CDR3, as DNA: TGTGCCAGCAGCGTAGGGGCTAGCGGGTTTGAGCAGTTCTTC. Its translation: CASSVGASGFEQFF. The V and J genes are TRBV9 and TRBJ2-1, with 8 bases aligning to TRBD2. Germline trimming cut 0 bases from V and 9 bases from J; bases unmatched to any gene: 5. The CDR3 is 14 amino acids. Per germline, CDR1 SGDLS and CDR2 YYNGEE.

This clone was detected a few times. The junction shows a germline mismatch at one end, possibly a read error. The V call is TRBV7-7, the J call TRBJ2-5; the D gene is possibly TRBD2 (6 bases). The CDR3 spans 14 residues. CDR1 is SSHAT and CDR2 is FNYEAQ in the germline V gene (reference sequence). DNA of the CDR3: TGTGCTAGCAGCCCCCAGGGACTGGAAGAGACCCAGTACTTC. It is translated as CASSPQGLEETQYF.

The V and J genes are TRBV29-1 and TRBJ1-1; no firm D call. The ends were cut back, 4 bases at V and 1 base at J, with 16 bases in the middle. CDR3 length: 15 residues. CDR1 is SQVTM and CDR2 is ANQGSEA in the germline V gene. As DNA, the CDR3 is TGCAGCGTTGTTGAGGGCTCGATTCGGAACACTGAAGCTTTCTTT. This codes for CSVVEGSIRNTEAFF.

The V gene is TRBV7-6, the J gene TRBJ2-1; 10 nucleotides match TRBD2. The junction had 8 bases not matched to a gene; V was cut back by 5 bases and J by 7 bases. CDR1 SGHVS and CDR2 FNYEAQ come from the germline V gene. The CDR3 runs to 15 residues. For the CDR3, the DNA is TGTGCCAGCAGCCCCGCCGGACTAGCGGAAAATGAGCAGTTCTTC. Protein product: CASSPAGLAENEQFF.

The V call is TRBV27, the J call TRBJ2-3; D call uncertain. V was clipped by 1 base and J by 0 bases, with 5 bases between them. The CDR3 has 14 residues. The germline V gene encodes CDR1 MNHEY and CDR2 SMNVEV (reference sequence). DNA of the CDR3: TGTGCCAGCAGTTTATATTCTAGCACAGATACGCAGTATTTT. Translation gives CASSLYSSTDTQYF.

The rearrangement links TRBV2 to TRBJ1-2; D unclear. The CDR3 has 15 amino acids. The ends were cut back, 3 bases at V and 5 bases at J, with 16 bases in the middle. Germline CDR1 is SNHLY and CDR2 is FYNNEI. CDR3 protein: CASSDPGGSGYGYTF. In DNA, the CDR3 is TGTGCCAGCAGTGATCCCGGAGGGTCAGGTTATGGCTACACCTTC.

This clone was recorded only once. The chain employs TRBV19 and TRBJ1-4; TRBD1 matches at 8 bases. The CDR3 runs 16 residues. The junction had 14 bases not matched to a gene; V was cut back by 7 bases and J by 7 bases. From germline, CDR1 is LNHDA and CDR2 SQIVND (reference sequence). In nucleotides, the CDR3 is TGTGCCAGTACCGCCCACCGGGGACAGGCGACTGAAAAACTGTTTTTT. Translation gives CASTAHRGQATEKLFF.

The chain links TRBV28 to TRBJ2-7; 8 bases are shared with TRBD1. Losses at the gene ends were 6 bases for V and 2 bases for J; bases not matched to a gene: 9. The germline V gene has CDR1 MDHEN and CDR2 SYDVKM. The CDR3 loop spans 15 amino acids. For the CDR3, the DNA is TGTGCCAGCAGGCTGCAGGGGGCAAGGACCTACGAGCAGTACTTC. It translates to CASRLQGARTYEQYF. Complete variable domain (other parts from reference TRBV28 and TRBJ2-7): DVKVTQSSRYLVKRTGEKVFLECVQDMDHENMFWYRQDPGLGLRLIYFSYDVKMKEKGDIPEGYSVSREKKERFSLILESASTNQTSMYLCASRLQGARTYEQYFGPGTRLTVT.

The chain is built from TRBV28 and TRBJ2-7; D might be TRBD1 (5 bases). Germline CDR1 is MDHEN and CDR2 is SYDVKM. The CDR3 is 11 residues long. V lost 10 bases, J lost 12 bases, and 19 bases lay in between. The DNA for the CDR3 is TGTGCCATAGGGGCAGCCCGAGGTCGGTACTTC. Translation: CAIGAARGRYF.

This chain uses TRBV18 with TRBJ2-5; a possible D gene is TRBD1 (5 bases). The V end was cut by 1 base, the J end by 5 bases, with 5 bases between. CDR3 length equals 12 residues. Germline CDR1 and CDR2: KGHSH and LQKENI. CDR3 coding DNA: TGTGCCAGCTCACCACAGGGGGAGACCCAGTACTTC. Translating it yields CASSPQGETQYF.

This clone was detected a few times. This chain connects TRBV6-1 to TRBJ1-3; 9 bases match TRBD1. The ends lost 6 bases at V and 0 bases at J; junction bases unmatched: 3. Germline values: CDR1 MNHNS, CDR2 SASEGT. The CDR3 contains 15 residues. The chain's CDR3 is CASRPGQGSGNTIYF. CDR3 coding DNA: TGTGCCAGCAGGCCGGGACAGGGCTCTGGAAACACCATATATTTT.

With respect to this clone: A read error may account for a junction end that differs from germline. The rearrangement links TRBV29-1 to TRBJ2-7; D possibly corresponds to TRBD2 (5 bases). Germline V gives CDR1 SQVTM, CDR2 ANQGSEA. The CDR3 is 14 residues long. The CDR3 loop is CGVEPSSGGDRQYF. The CDR3 coding sequence is TGCGGCGTTGAACCGAGCAGCGGCGGAGATCGTCAGTACTTC.

The chain combines TRBV5-4 with TRBJ2-1, with D unresolved. Trimming removed 3 bases at V and 9 bases at J, with 10 bases between. The CDR3 covers 12 residues. The germline CDR1 and CDR2 sequences are SGHNT and YYREEE (reference sequence). The CDR3 coding sequence is TGTGCCAGCAGCTCGTACCCGGGTGAGCAGTTCTTC. Its translation: CASSSYPGEQFF.

This sequence joins TRBV27 and TRBJ1-4; no firm D call. Trimming shortened V by 5 bases and J by 0 bases, and 13 bases separated the two germline ends. The germline V gene encodes CDR1 MNHEY and CDR2 SMNVEV (reference sequence). The CDR3 sequence is 16 residues long. The CDR3 region is CASSRSSGTTNEKLFF. CDR3 bases: TGTGCCAGCAGTCGAAGCTCCGGGACAACTAATGAAAAACTGTTTTTT.

The chain is built from TRBV5-3 and TRBJ2-7; 9 bases agree with TRBD2. TRBV5-3 is identified as an open reading frame with a role that is uncertain. The CDR3 extends over 16 amino acids. Unmatched junction bases numbered 10, after V lost 4 bases and J lost 2 bases. The CDR3 sequence is CARSPRGAGGAYEQYF. In DNA form, the CDR3 reads TGTGCCAGAAGCCCCCGGGGAGCGGGGGGTGCCTACGAGCAGTACTTC.

This clone has just a few counts. This chain links TRBV29-1 with TRBJ1-1; D gene unclear. Germline loops: CDR1 SQVTM, CDR2 ANQGSEA. The CDR3 consists of 10 residues. Trimming stripped 7 bases from V and 6 bases from J, with 9 bases between. The CDR3 DNA reads as TGCAGCGACGATACAGCTGAAGCTTTCTTT. Translating it yields CSDDTAEAFF.

J is TRBJ2-2 and V is TRBV5-1, with a possible D match to TRBD2 (6 bases). V shed 0 bases and J shed 5 bases, with 14 bases lying between them. This CDR3 is 16 amino acids long. Per germline, CDR1 SGHRS and CDR2 YFSETQ. The CDR3 bases are TGCGCCAGCAGCTTGGAGCCGGGGGTGGGAACCGGGGAGCTGTTTTTT. Translation gives CASSLEPGVGTGELFF. Full variable domain (missing parts from reference TRBV5-1 and TRBJ2-2): KAGVTQTPRYLIKTRGQQVTLSCSPISGHRSVSWYQQTPGQGLQFLFEYFSETQRNKGNFPGRFSGRQFSNSRSEMNVSTLELGDSALYLCASSLEPGVGTGELFFGEGSRLTVL.

The rearrangement joins TRBV6-4 to TRBJ1-2; D gene unclear. The length of the CDR3 is 13 residues. Deletions cut 2 bases from V and 8 bases from J, with 12 bases between. Germline loops: CDR1 MRHNA, CDR2 SNTAGT. The CDR3 coding sequence is TGTGCCAGCAGTGACAAGGAATCGGGAGGCTACACCTTC. Protein sequence: CASSDKESGGYTF.

The chain uses TRBV29-1 and TRBJ1-1; D perhaps matches TRBD1 (5 bases). The CDR3 has 14 amino acids. V was shortened by 6 bases and J by 5 bases, with 19 bases between the two germline ends. Germline V gene lookup returns CDR1 SQVTM and CDR2 ANQGSEA. CDR3: CSVRPAGGATEAFF. The CDR3 DNA reads as TGCAGCGTGCGCCCGGCGGGAGGGGCAACTGAAGCTTTCTTT.

The CDR3 DNA sequence: TGTGCCTGGATTAGCTCCTATAATTCACCCCTCCACTTT. This gives the protein CAWISSYNSPLHF. The chain recombines TRBV30 with TRBJ1-6, with D unclear. Germline V gives CDR1 GTSNPN, CDR2 SVGIG (reference sequence). The CDR3 covers 13 residues. V shed 4 bases and J shed 0 bases, with 4 bases lying between them. Variable domain in full (rest from reference TRBV30 and TRBJ1-6): SQTIHQWPATLVQPVGSPLSLECTVEGTSNPNLYWYRQAAGRGLQLLFYSVGIGQISSEVPQNLSASRPQDRQFILSSKKLLLSDSGFYLCAWISSYNSPLHFGNGTRLTVT.

This chain connects TRBV9 to TRBJ2-3; unclear D gene. The germline V gene has CDR1 SGDLS and CDR2 YYNGEE. CDR3 length: 13 residues. V lost 6 bases, J lost 0 bases, and 8 bases lay in between. The CDR3 sequence is CASTAGSTDTQYF. As DNA, the CDR3 is TGTGCCAGCACCGCCGGTAGCACAGATACGCAGTATTTT.

The J gene is TRBJ1-3, the V gene TRBV10-3; 8 bases map to TRBD1. After removal of 9 bases from V and 2 bases from J, the junction contained 0 bases not matched to a gene. This CDR3 spans 12 amino acids. Germline V CDR1 and CDR2: ENHRY, SYGVKD. For the CDR3, the DNA is TGTGCCATACAGGGGGCTGGAAACACCATATATTTT. This sequence encodes CAIQGAGNTIYF.